One and the same sample provided the 23 T cell receptor beta chains below, sequenced in a study of tumor-infiltrating lymphocytes in primary liver carcinoma. The tissue used was unsorted bulk material of about 19-30 mg. RNA and DNA were co-extracted from it with the AllPrep DNA/RNA mini kit. Synthesis of TCR beta cDNA was carried out from around 540 ng total RNA with a constant-region primer. ARM-PCR was slightly modified, and three nested multiplex PCR rounds with it gave rise to the TCR beta libraries. The first two PCR rounds, around 10 cycles each, used TRBV1-TRBV30 forward primers and a C-beta reverse primer. TCRdb re-analysed the multiplex PCR reads in MiXCR, keeping a single row per CDR3 protein. The sample comprises 150,000 to 200,000 distinct CDR3 sequences, around four fifths of which are singletons, and roughly 18% rests with the top ten. Sequencing input: tumor tissue from primary liver carcinoma. The receptors stem from a man in his forties with primary liver carcinoma and hepatitis B virus infection.

In regard to this clonotype: One end of the junction is discordant with germline, which a read error may explain. The chain joins TRBV10-1 to TRBJ2-2; D may be TRBD1 (6 bases). CDR1 is WNHNN and CDR2 is SYGVQD in the germline V gene (reference sequence). There are 12 residues in the CDR3. The CDR3 DNA sequence: TGCGCCAGCTGTGTGATAAACAGGGAGCTGTTGTTT. Translating gives CASCVINRELLF.

Concerning this clonotype itself: One end of the junction is discordant with germline, which a read error may explain. The V gene is TRBV12-3 or TRBV12-4, the J gene TRBJ1-5, with no clear D. CDR3 length: 13 residues. The CDR3 spells CVSSLTRHQPQHF. CDR3 DNA: TGTGTCAGCAGTTTAACTCGGCATCAGCCCCAGCATTTT.

This clonotype was seen only once. The CDR3 carries no conserved terminal phenylalanine or tryptophan, so it likely arises from a read error. The chain's CDR3 is CASDRDRVNNEQFS. CDR3 coding DNA: TGTGCTAGTGATCGGGACAGGGTTAACAATGAGCAGTTCTCC. The V call is TRBV12-5, the J call TRBJ2-1; the match to TRBD1 covers 9 bases. The V and J ends lost 7 bases and 5 bases, in that order; junction bases with no gene match: 6. The CDR3 loop spans 14 amino acids. From germline, CDR1 is LGHNT and CDR2 FRNRAP.

Concerning this clonotype itself: The junction departs from germline at one end; a sequencing error may be responsible. The rearrangement uses TRBV11-2 and TRBJ2-6, with 7 bases that match TRBD1. CDR1 and CDR2 (germline): SGHAT, FQNNGV. The CDR3 is 21 amino acids. CDR3: CASIMGRHRGISLSGANVLTF. The DNA for the CDR3 is TGTGCTAGCATCATGGGGCGACACAGGGGCATTTCCCTCTCTGGGGCCAACGTCCTGACTTTC.

A note on this clonotype: At one of its ends the junction is not consistent with the germline gene, which may arise from a read error. The chain carries TRBV6-1 and TRBJ1-5; 8 bases are shared with TRBD1. Per germline, CDR1 MNHNS and CDR2 SASEGT. The CDR3 loop spans 14 amino acids. CDR3 in DNA: TGTGCCTGCAGAATTGGGACAGGCAATCATCCCCAGCATTTT. Translation: CACRIGTGNHPQHF.

As to this clonotype: Germline is not matched at one junction end, which may reflect a read error. This chain joins TRBV29-1 and TRBJ1-5; tentatively, D is TRBD1 (5 bases). The CDR3 contains 14 residues. CDR1 is SQVTM, CDR2 ANQGSEA, per germline. In DNA form, the CDR3 reads TGCAGCGTCTCAATTGGGGACCTCAATCAGCCCCAACATTTT. Its protein product is CSVSIGDLNQPQHF. Full variable domain (outside the CDR3, taken from reference TRBV29-1 and TRBJ1-5): SAVISQKPSRDICQRGTSLTIQCQVDSQVTMMFWYRQQPGQSLTLIATANQGSEATYESGFVIDKFPISRPNLTFSTLTVSNMSPEDSSIYLCSVSIGDLNQPQHFGDGTRLSIL.

Of note for this clonotype: The junction and the germline gene differ at one end; a read error may be behind it. The gene calls are TRBV11-1 and TRBJ2-7; D gene ambiguous. The CDR3 consists of 13 residues. The germline V gene encodes CDR1 SGHAT and CDR2 FQDESV (reference sequence). This CDR3 is CTSRWKLSYEQYF. As DNA, the CDR3 is TGTACCAGCAGGTGGAAGCTATCCTACGAGCAGTACTTC.

This clonotype was found once. One junction end disagrees with the germline gene, perhaps due to a read error. The chain recombines TRBV5-4 with TRBJ1-4; D is uncertain. CDR1 and CDR2 from the germline V gene are SGHNT and YYREEE (reference sequence). CDR3 length: 15 amino acids. In nucleotides, the CDR3 is TGTGCCAGCAGCCCAGACGGCGGAACTAATGAAAAACTGTTATTT. This encodes CASSPDGGTNEKLLF.

In this sample, this clonotype is medium-sized. This rearrangement joins TRBV12-3 or TRBV12-4 to TRBJ2-2; D remains unclear. CDR3 length: 12 amino acids. Trimming removed 3 bases from V and 6 bases from J, with 5 bases in between. CDR3 sequence reads: CASSLVPGELFF. The CDR3 DNA reads TGTGCCAGCAGTTTGGTCCCCGGGGAGCTGTTTTTT.

As for this clonotype: Since a much larger clone is just one base distant, this may be a read error. The chain recombines TRBV7-9 with TRBJ1-1; D not certain. The V end was cut by 11 bases, the J end by 7 bases, with 17 bases between. Germline V gene lookup returns CDR1 SEHNR and CDR2 FQNEAQ (reference sequence). The CDR3 runs to 12 residues. This CDR3 is CAGQTPRIEAFF. The CDR3 DNA reads as TGTGCCGGCCAAACCCCCCGCATTGAAGCTTTCTTT.

The V call is TRBV6-1, the J call TRBJ2-7, with unresolved D. V was pared by 11 bases and J by 3 bases, with 11 bases between. The length of the CDR3 is 11 residues. Germline lookup yields CDR1 MNHNS and CDR2 SASEGT. CDR3 bases: TGTGCCGATATGGCAGACTACGAGCAGTACTTC. It codes for CADMADYEQYF.

In this sample, this clonotype is medium-sized. The V and J genes are TRBV29-1 and TRBJ2-5; D not certain. Germline lookup yields CDR1 SQVTM and CDR2 ANQGSEA. The CDR3 loop spans 15 amino acids. V was trimmed by 1 base and J by 1 base, leaving 13 bases between them. The CDR3 nucleotides read TGCAGCGTTGAAGGACCCGGGCACTTCCAAGAGACCCAGTACTTC. It yields the protein CSVEGPGHFQETQYF.

To note about this clonotype: This may stem from a read error, because a much larger clone lies one nucleotide away. This CDR3 is CASSSGTSSSHNEQFF. Here the CDR3 DNA reads TGTGCCAGCAGTTCCGGGACTAGCAGCTCCCACAATGAGCAGTTCTTC. The chain is built from TRBV28 and TRBJ2-1; TRBD2 agrees at 9 bases. The CDR3 is 16 amino acids. Per germline, CDR1 MDHEN and CDR2 SYDVKM.

The genes are TRBV4-2 and TRBJ1-5, with D perhaps matching TRBD1 (5 bases). This CDR3 is built from 17 residues. V was pared by 8 bases and J by 14 bases, with 34 bases between. Germline CDR1 is LGHNA and CDR2 is YNFKEQ. CDR3 nucleotide sequence: TGTGCCAGCCAGGATAGAATTGGTGGGACCTCCAGGCAACCCAAGCATTTT. It encodes CASQDRIGGTSRQPKHF.

CDR3 sequence: CAISEQGTGGQWTGELFF. CDR3 nucleotides: TGTGCCATCAGTGAGCAAGGGACAGGGGGCCAATGGACCGGGGAGCTGTTTTTT. The chain couples TRBV10-3 to TRBJ2-2, with TRBD1 matching over 12 bases. The CDR3 runs to 18 residues. The J segment lost 5 bases and the V segment lost 2 bases, leaving 9 bases of the junction unmatched. In germline, CDR1 is ENHRY, CDR2 SYGVKD.

V is TRBV7-2 and J is TRBJ2-1; TRBD2 matches 7 bases. The germline V gene has CDR1 SGHTA and CDR2 FQGNSA. This CDR3 has 16 amino acids. The V and J ends lost 5 bases and 6 bases, in that order; junction bases with no gene match: 13. This chain's CDR3 is CASSQLGRALSNEQFF. The CDR3 bases are TGTGCCAGCAGCCAATTGGGGAGGGCCTTGAGCAATGAGCAGTTCTTC.

Comments on this clonotype: A read error may produce the germline difference seen at one junction end. J is TRBJ1-1 and V is TRBV11-2, with a tentative D call TRBD1 (6 bases). In germline, CDR1 is SGHAT, CDR2 FQNNGV. The CDR3 consists of 14 residues. The CDR3 loop is CASSLSAGDTEVFF. The CDR3 region has the DNA TGTGCCAGCAGTCTCTCGGCGGGGGACACTGAAGTTTTCTTT.

The gene calls are TRBV11-2 and TRBJ2-1; D call uncertain. CDR1 and CDR2 (germline): SGHAT, FQNNGV. This CDR3 spans 14 amino acids. Trimming shortened V by 9 bases and J by 3 bases, and 15 bases separated the two germline ends. The CDR3 is CASTLDGGYNEQFF. Written as DNA, the CDR3 is TGTGCCAGTACACTCGATGGCGGCTACAATGAGCAGTTCTTC.

With regard to this clonotype: The germline gene is not matched at one end of the junction; a read error may be the cause. The rearrangement uses TRBV6-1 and TRBJ2-2, with D unclear. The CDR3 runs to 15 residues. In germline, CDR1 is MNHNS, CDR2 SASEGT. The CDR3 spells CAISEGWWLAVELFF. CDR3 nucleotide sequence: TGTGCCATCAGTGAAGGCTGGTGGCTCGCCGTGGAGCTGTTTTTT.

Comments on this clonotype: A junction boundary mismatches the germline segment, possibly from a read error. The V and J genes are TRBV29-1 and TRBJ2-1; perhaps TRBD2 as D (6 bases). The CDR3 runs 14 residues. The germline CDR1 and CDR2 sequences are SQVTM and ANQGSEA. For the CDR3, the DNA is TGCAGCGTCGACGGGACTGGGGTGAGCAATGAGCGGTTCTTC. This encodes CSVDGTGVSNERFF.

Comments on this clonotype: The conserved phenylalanine or tryptophan is not found at the CDR3 terminus, so this likely reflects a read error. CDR3 in amino acids: CSATGAEAADTQYI. DNA for the CDR3: TGCAGCGCAACGGGGGCGGAGGCAGCAGATACGCAGTATATT. The J gene is TRBJ2-3, the V gene TRBV29-1; D tentatively reads TRBD1 or TRBD2 (6 bases each). CDR3 length equals 14 residues. In germline, CDR1 is SQVTM, CDR2 ANQGSEA. Trimming cost V 7 bases and J 4 bases, with 18 bases left between them.

The sample holds many counts of this clonotype. This chain connects TRBV10-3 to TRBJ2-3; D is uncertain. The CDR3 sequence is 14 residues long. Germline CDR1 is ENHRY and CDR2 is SYGVKD. V lost 4 bases, J lost 2 bases, and 10 bases lay in between. The DNA of the CDR3 is TGTGCCATCAGTGTAACGACCTACACAGATACGCAGTATTTT. Encoded protein: CAISVTTYTDTQYF.

This clonotype was seen just once. The chain joins TRBV20-1 to TRBJ2-5; weak D call: TRBD1 (5 bases). The V gene's germline CDR1 is DFQATT and CDR2 SNEGSKA (reference sequence). The CDR3 length is 13 residues. The ends were cut back, 8 bases at V and 5 bases at J, with 18 bases in the middle. CDR3 residues: CSLQKGASETQYF. The DNA of the CDR3 is TGCAGTCTCCAGAAAGGGGCATCGGAGACCCAGTACTTC.